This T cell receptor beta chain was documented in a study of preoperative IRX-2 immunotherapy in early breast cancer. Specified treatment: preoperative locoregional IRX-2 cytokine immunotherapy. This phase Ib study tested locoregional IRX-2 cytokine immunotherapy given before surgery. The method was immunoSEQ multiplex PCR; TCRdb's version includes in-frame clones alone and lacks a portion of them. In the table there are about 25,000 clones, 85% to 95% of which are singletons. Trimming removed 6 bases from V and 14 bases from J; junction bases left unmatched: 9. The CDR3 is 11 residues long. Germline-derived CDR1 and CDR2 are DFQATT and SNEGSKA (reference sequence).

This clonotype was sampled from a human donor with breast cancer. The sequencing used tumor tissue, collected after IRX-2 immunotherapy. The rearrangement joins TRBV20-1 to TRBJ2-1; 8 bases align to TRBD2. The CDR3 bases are TGCAGTGCGTCACTAGCGGCTTGGGAGTTCTTC. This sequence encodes CSASLAAWEFF.